The rows below give T cell receptor beta chains drawn from one sample of a study of long-term antiretroviral therapy in people with HIV. This table comes from immunoSEQ multiplex PCR, and its TCRdb copy is limited to in-frame clones, with some not included. The sample records tens of thousands of clones, about 84% being singletons. The sample in question was unsorted PBMCs, obtained 0.8 years before starting antiretroviral therapy. These receptors all come from a man between 18 and 29 years old with HIV. CDR3s include the opening cysteine and the closing phenylalanine or tryptophan. The order of the fields is clone size, J gene, V gene, D gene, CDR3 DNA, CDR3 protein. D genes are given only for firm matches. For some rows the clone size is stated as once, few or many, or as a class when expanded; others skip it.

NA	TRBJ2-1	TRBV19	TRBD2	TGTGCCAGTAGTATAGAGGGGCATGGTAGCGGGAGCATTAATGAGCAGTTCTTC	CASSIEGHGSGSINEQFF
NA	TRBJ2-3	TRBV7-3	NA	TGTGCCAGCAGCTTAGGTCTTCCGGATACGCAGTATTTT	CASSLGLPDTQYF
NA	TRBJ2-2	TRBV5-1	TRBD1	TGCGCCAGCAGCGCGGGACAGGCGAACACCGGGGAGCTGTTTTTT	CASSAGQANTGELFF
NA	TRBJ1-2	TRBV5-6	NA	TGTGCCAGCAGCTTGGGGACATCTAACTATGGCTACACCTTC	CASSLGTSNYGYTF
NA	TRBJ2-3	TRBV6-1	NA	TGTGCCAGCAGTGAAGTCACAGGTAGCACAGATACGCAGTATTTT	CASSEVTGSTDTQYF
NA	TRBJ2-7	TRBV9	TRBD1	TGTGCCAGCAGCCCCACCGGGACAGGGTACTACGAGCAGTACTTC	CASSPTGTGYYEQYF
NA	TRBJ2-2	TRBV7-8	TRBD2	TGTGCCAGCAGCTTAGCTAGGGTACTAGCGGAGCGCACCGGGGAGCTGTTTTTT	CASSLARVLAERTGELFF
NA	TRBJ1-2	TRBV5-6	NA	TGTGCCAGCAGTCCTATACCCCGGGGGGGTTTAAATGGCTACACCTTC	CASSPIPRGGLNGYTF
NA	TRBJ2-3	TRBV28	TRBD2	TGTGCCAGCAGTTCGCCCTCGGACAGCGGGAGGGCCAGGTATACGCAGTATTTT	CASSSPSDSGRARYTQYF
NA	TRBJ1-4	TRBV4-1	NA	TGCGCCAGCAGCCAAGATGATCGGGGGGGAGATGAAAAACTGTTTTTT	CASSQDDRGGDEKLFF
NA	TRBJ2-2	TRBV28	TRBD1	TGTGCCAGCAAGCGGGACAGGGTAAACACCGGGGAGCTGTTTTTT	CASKRDRVNTGELFF
NA	TRBJ2-7	TRBV5-1	NA	TGCGCCAGCAGCTTGGATGCAGGGTTCTCCTACGAGCAGTACTTC	CASSLDAGFSYEQYF
NA	TRBJ1-2	TRBV7-2	TRBD1	TGTGCCAGCAGCTTAGTTCCCGGGACAGCTAACTATGGCTACACCTTC	CASSLVPGTANYGYTF
NA	TRBJ1-4	TRBV30	NA	TGTGCCTGGAACTGGGGGCGAAATGAAAAACTGTTTTTT	CAWNWGRNEKLFF
NA	TRBJ2-1	TRBV28	TRBD2	TGTGCCAGCAGTAAGACTAGCGTTGGGAGAAACAATGAGCAGTTCTTC	CASSKTSVGRNNEQFF
once	TRBJ2-1	TRBV11-2	TRBD2	TGTGCCAGCAGCTTAGGTCCAGCGGGAGTCGATGAGCAGTTCTTC	CASSLGPAGVDEQFF
NA	TRBJ1-1	TRBV7-2	NA	TGTGCCAGCAGCTTCGCAGGGGAGAACACTGAAGCTTTCTTT	CASSFAGENTEAFF
NA	TRBJ2-6	TRBV10-3	TRBD1	TGTGCCATCAGCGGACAGGGCCTCTCTGGGGCCAACGTCCTGACTTTC	CAISGQGLSGANVLTF
NA	TRBJ2-7	TRBV4-2	NA	TGTGCCAGCAGCCAAGATCACGGGGCCGCGTTGGGCGAGCAGTACTTC	CASSQDHGAALGEQYF
NA	TRBJ2-1	TRBV7-9	TRBD2	TGTGCCAGCAGCTCCTTAGGTAGCGGGGGCTACAATGAGCAGTTCTTC	CASSSLGSGGYNEQFF
NA	TRBJ1-5	TRBV19	TRBD1	TGTGCCAGTAGTATGATAGGGGGCGAGGTCCCAAATCAGCCCCAGCATTTT	CASSMIGGEVPNQPQHF
NA	TRBJ2-5	TRBV4-1	NA	TGCGCCAGCAGCCAAGAAGACTACGCCGAGACCCAGTACTTC	CASSQEDYAETQYF
NA	TRBJ1-2	TRBV5-6	NA	TGTGCCAGCAGCTTGGTCGTCCGGGCTGGCTATGGCTACACCTTC	CASSLVVRAGYGYTF
NA	TRBJ1-5	TRBV6-1	NA	TGTGCCAGCAGCGAATCATTGTGGGGCAATCAGCCCCAGCATTTT	CASSESLWGNQPQHF
large	TRBJ2-1	TRBV27	NA	TGTGCCAGCAGTTGGAGCGCCTTGTGGGATGAGCAGTTCTTC	CASSWSALWDEQFF
NA	TRBJ2-5	TRBV7-6	NA	TGTGCCAGCAGCTTCGACACCGGGCGGTTAGAGACCCAGTACTTC	CASSFDTGRLETQYF
NA	TRBJ2-7	TRBV7-3	NA	TGTGCCAGCAGCTTAGGCCCAGGGGAAGGTTACGAGCAGTACTTC	CASSLGPGEGYEQYF
NA	TRBJ1-4	TRBV4-2	NA	TGTGCCAGCAGCCAACCCTTAGGCAGGGTTGGGGAAAAACTGTTTTTT	CASSQPLGRVGEKLFF
NA	TRBJ1-5	TRBV10-3	NA	TGTGCCATCGGGCAGAACAATCAGCCCCAGCATTTT	CAIGQNNQPQHF
NA	TRBJ1-1	TRBV11-2	NA	TGTGCCAGCAGCTTAGGGCTTCGGGGGGGTCAAACTGAAGCTTTCTTT	CASSLGLRGGQTEAFF
NA	TRBJ2-1	TRBV7-9	TRBD2	TGTGCCAGCAGCTTACTGGGACTAGCGGGAAACAATGAGCAGTTCTTC	CASSLLGLAGNNEQFF
NA	TRBJ2-5	TRBV29-1	TRBD1	TGCAGCCTTAGGGACAGTACGGAGACCCAGTACTTC	CSLRDSTETQYF
NA	TRBJ2-1	TRBV27	NA	TGTGCCAGCAGTTTATCGAGGTTACGCAATGAGCAGTTCTTC	CASSLSRLRNEQFF
few	TRBJ2-7	TRBV4-1	NA	TGCGCCAGCAGCCAAGATGTGAGGGCACGGCTCTACGAGCAGTACTTC	CASSQDVRARLYEQYF
NA	TRBJ2-7	TRBV9	TRBD2	TGTGCCAGCAGCGTAGAAGGACTAGGATACGAGCAGTACTTC	CASSVEGLGYEQYF
NA	TRBJ1-1	TRBV11-3	TRBD1	TGTGCCAGCAGCCCCCGACAGGGGAACACTGAAGCTTTCTTT	CASSPRQGNTEAFF
NA	TRBJ2-7	TRBV7-9	NA	TGTGCCAGCAGCTCTCCAGGGGGGTACGAGCAGTACTTC	CASSSPGGYEQYF
NA	TRBJ2-5	TRBV28	TRBD2	TGTGCCAGCAGCCCGATCCATCCGATCATCAGACTAGCGGGAGGGGTTAAAGAGACCCAGTACTTC	CASSPIHPIIRLAGGVKETQYF
NA	TRBJ2-3	TRBV7-9	NA	TGTGCCAGCAGCCTGGATGGGGGCCCCACAGATACGCAGTATTTT	CASSLDGGPTDTQYF
NA	TRBJ1-6	TRBV5-1	NA	TGCGCCAGCAGCTTGGCCGGGGGCGAGAGGTCACCCCTCCACTTT	CASSLAGGERSPLHF
NA	TRBJ1-1	TRBV6-5	NA	TGTGCCAGCAGTTTTGGGGGAGGGAACACTGAAGCTTTCTTT	CASSFGGGNTEAFF
NA	TRBJ1-1	TRBV5-1	NA	TGCGCCAGCAGCTTGGAGGGCAGCACTGAAGCTTTCTTT	CASSLEGSTEAFF
NA	TRBJ1-1	TRBV6-5	NA	TGTGCCAGCAGTTACTCGACAGGGAACACTGAAGCTTTCTTT	CASSYSTGNTEAFF
few	TRBJ1-6	TRBV2	NA	TGTGCCAGCAGAGAGGAACAGGAGGTCTCACCCCTCCACTTT	CASREEQEVSPLHF
NA	TRBJ1-1	TRBV11-2	NA	TGTGCCAGCAGCTTAGAACGGGAGAACACTGAAGCTTTCTTT	CASSLERENTEAFF
NA	TRBJ1-1	TRBV4-1	TRBD1	TGCGCCAGCAGCCAAGACCGGGACAGCGACCCTGAAGCTTTCTTT	CASSQDRDSDPEAFF
NA	TRBJ2-2	TRBV4-3	NA	TGCGCCAGCAGCCAAGATCTAGGTTCGGGTGGGGCCGGGGAGCTGTTTTTT	CASSQDLGSGGAGELFF
NA	TRBJ2-1	TRBV5-1	TRBD1	TGCGCCAGCAGCTTGGCCTGGGGGACAGAAACTTACAATGAGCAGTTCTTC	CASSLAWGTETYNEQFF
NA	TRBJ2-7	TRBV7-2	NA	TGTGCCAGCAGCCTGCGTTTACACGAGCAGTACTTC	CASSLRLHEQYF
NA	TRBJ2-2	TRBV5-1	NA	TGCGCCAGCAGCGAAGAACTGGGCGGGGAGCTGTTTTTT	CASSEELGGELFF
NA	TRBJ2-5	TRBV10-3	NA	TGTGCCATCAGCGCCGGGCAGGGTGTAGAAGAGACCCAGTACTTC	CAISAGQGVEETQYF
NA	TRBJ1-2	TRBV9	TRBD1	TGTGCCAGCAGGAATCAGGGGGTCGACTATGGCTACACCTTC	CASRNQGVDYGYTF
once	TRBJ2-7	TRBV7-2	NA	TGTGCCAGCAGCCCCGGGCAGCATTTCGGCCCTTTCGAGCAGTACTTC	CASSPGQHFGPFEQYF